This TCR beta chain was observed in a study of blood T cells in healthy people across ages. Whole-study results and caveats: Lack of knowledge of donor CMV status possibly confounded expanded clonotype changes.

Germline V CDR1 and CDR2: SQVTM, ANQGSEA. This CDR3 comprises 15 residues. The germline V and J ends were trimmed by 6 bases and 3 bases, with 21 bases remaining between them. About this clonotype: What it recognizes is unknown.

Primed by a sample-barcoded 5' primer and a J-beta primer mix, a second PCR proceeded for about 6 to 12 cycles. With 12 random nucleotides, a template-switch adaptor tagged each individual cDNA molecule. One entry per CDR3 protein, called by TCRdb with MiXCR from the 5' RACE reads. The sample has about 800,000 distinct CDR3 sequences, about 62% seen once; the top ten hold around 22%. Every donor contributed roughly 10 milliliters of peripheral blood by blood draw. No fewer than 5.5 micrograms of total RNA were isolated from every sample. Sequencing was performed on blood. The receptor was derived from a man under 40 in good health. V is TRBV29-1 and J is TRBJ2-7; D may be TRBD1 or TRBD2 (5 bases each). The CDR3 DNA reads TGCAGCGTAGTAGGGGTTGGCTCCCGGGGCTACGAGCAGTACTTC. The encoded protein is CSVVGVGSRGYEQYF.